This T cell receptor (beta chain) was sequenced in a study of blood T cell repertoires in COVID-19. For the study at large: COVID-19 samples, acute and convalescent, were from the United States, Italy and Spain. The cDNA or gDNA used as material had been derived from T cells, B-cell-depleted T cells, or PBMCs.

Per the authors' pipeline: Researchers report that nucleated cell counts were estimated from reference gene primer amplification. Profiled with immunoSEQ multiplex PCR; TCRdb holds only in-frame clones, not every one. That table furnishes V, J and clone size, whereas the DNA furnished D and trimming. This table has roughly 240,000 clones, about 88% appearing once. This clone appeared a few times. Sample: peripheral blood. The TCR was taken from a man aged 18 to 35 with active or convalescent COVID-19.

The CDR3 protein is CASSPDFSGGGQETQYF. In DNA, the CDR3 is TGTGCCAGCTCACCGGACTTTAGCGGGGGTGGCCAAGAGACCCAGTACTTC. The chain uses TRBV18 and TRBJ2-5; 9 bases agree with TRBD2. This CDR3 has 17 amino acids. Per germline, CDR1 KGHSH and CDR2 LQKENI. V trimming: 3 bases; J trimming: 1 base; junction bases outside the gene matches: 9.